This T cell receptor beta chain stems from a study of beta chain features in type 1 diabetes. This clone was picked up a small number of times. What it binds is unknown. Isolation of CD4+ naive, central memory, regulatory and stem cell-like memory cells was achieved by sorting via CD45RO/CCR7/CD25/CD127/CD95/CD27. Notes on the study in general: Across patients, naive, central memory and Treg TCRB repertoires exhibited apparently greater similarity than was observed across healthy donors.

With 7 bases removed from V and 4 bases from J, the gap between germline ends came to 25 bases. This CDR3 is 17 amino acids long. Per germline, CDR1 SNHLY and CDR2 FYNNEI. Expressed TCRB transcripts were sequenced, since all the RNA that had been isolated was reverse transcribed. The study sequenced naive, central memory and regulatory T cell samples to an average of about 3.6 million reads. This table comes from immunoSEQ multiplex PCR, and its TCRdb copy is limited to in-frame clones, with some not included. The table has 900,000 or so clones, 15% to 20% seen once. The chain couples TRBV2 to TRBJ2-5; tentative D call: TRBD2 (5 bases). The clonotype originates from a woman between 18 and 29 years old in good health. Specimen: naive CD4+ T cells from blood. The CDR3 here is CASTKGSSSVPAETQYF. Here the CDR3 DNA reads TGTGCCAGCACCAAAGGGTCTAGCTCGGTGCCGGCAGAGACCCAGTACTTC.